Included here is one T cell receptor beta chain sequence, with context. Blood sampling was done at baseline, cycle 4 day 1, and cycle 7 day 1. The data were obtained in a study of OX40 agonist ivuxolimab in advanced cancers. Looking at the study overall: Each patient was given ivuxolimab into a vein every 2 weeks, at 0.01 to 10 mg/kg. Three dose-escalation patients had partial responses: one with hepatocellular carcinoma and two with cutaneous melanoma.

This table comes from immunoSEQ multiplex PCR, and its TCRdb copy is limited to in-frame clones, with some not included. The sample has over 60,000 clones, approximately 80% seen once. CDR1 is SGHTA and CDR2 is FQGNSA in the germline V gene. The CDR3 covers 16 residues. With V trimmed by 5 bases and J by 2 bases, 11 bases remained unmatched. This chain connects TRBV7-2 to TRBJ2-7; 8 bases are a match to TRBD2. Source: CD4+ or CD8+ T cells sorted from blood, taken in a trial of the OX40 agonist ivuxolimab. The source is an adult with an advanced solid tumor such as melanoma, head and neck, liver or kidney cancer. The CDR3 reads CASSPRGAGGTYEQYF. The CDR3 DNA is TGTGCCAGCAGCCCTCGGGGGGCGGGAGGAACCTACGAGCAGTACTTC.